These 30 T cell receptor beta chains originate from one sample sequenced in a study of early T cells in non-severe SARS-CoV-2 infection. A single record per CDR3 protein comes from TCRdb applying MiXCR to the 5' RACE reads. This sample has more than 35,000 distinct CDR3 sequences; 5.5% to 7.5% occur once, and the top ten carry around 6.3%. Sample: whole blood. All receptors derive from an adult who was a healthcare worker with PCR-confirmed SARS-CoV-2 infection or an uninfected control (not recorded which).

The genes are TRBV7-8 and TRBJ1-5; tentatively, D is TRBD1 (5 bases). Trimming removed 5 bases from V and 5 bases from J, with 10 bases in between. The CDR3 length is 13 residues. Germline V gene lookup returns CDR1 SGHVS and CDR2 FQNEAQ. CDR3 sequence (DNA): TGTGCCAGCAGCCCCACGGGGGATCAGCCCCAGCATTTT. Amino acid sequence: CASSPTGDQPQHF.

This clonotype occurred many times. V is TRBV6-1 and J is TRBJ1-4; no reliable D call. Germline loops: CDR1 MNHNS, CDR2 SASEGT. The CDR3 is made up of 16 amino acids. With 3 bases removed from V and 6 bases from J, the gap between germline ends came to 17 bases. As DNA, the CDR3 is TGTGCCAGCAGTGAGGTGGTGGTAATAAGGGATGAAAAACTGTTTTTT. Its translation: CASSEVVVIRDEKLFF.

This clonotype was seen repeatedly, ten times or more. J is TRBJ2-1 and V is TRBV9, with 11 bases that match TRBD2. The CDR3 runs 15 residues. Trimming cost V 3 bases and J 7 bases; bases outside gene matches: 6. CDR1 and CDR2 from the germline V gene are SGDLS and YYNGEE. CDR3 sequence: CASSARLAGSNEQFF. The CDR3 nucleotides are TGTGCCAGCAGCGCAAGACTAGCGGGATCTAATGAGCAGTTCTTC. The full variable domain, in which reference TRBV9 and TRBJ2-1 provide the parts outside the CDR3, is DSGVTQTPKHLITATGQRVTLRCSPRSGDLSVYWYQQSLDQGLQFLIQYYNGEERAKGNILERFSAQQFPDLHSELNLSSLELGDSALYFCASSARLAGSNEQFFGPGTRLTVL.

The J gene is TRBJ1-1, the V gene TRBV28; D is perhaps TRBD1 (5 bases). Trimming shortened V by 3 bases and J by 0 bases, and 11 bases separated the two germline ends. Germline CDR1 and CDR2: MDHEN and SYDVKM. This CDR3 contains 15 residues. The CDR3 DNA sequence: TGTGCCAGCAGTTTCTGGGGGGGAATGAACACTGAAGCTTTCTTT. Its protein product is CASSFWGGMNTEAFF.

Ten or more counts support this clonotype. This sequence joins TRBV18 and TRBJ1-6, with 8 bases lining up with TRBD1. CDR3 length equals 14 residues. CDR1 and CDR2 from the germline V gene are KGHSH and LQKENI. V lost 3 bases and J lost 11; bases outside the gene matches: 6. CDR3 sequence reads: CASSPRTGSPPLHF. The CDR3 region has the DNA TGTGCCAGCTCACCTCGGACAGGGTCGCCACCCCTCCACTTT.

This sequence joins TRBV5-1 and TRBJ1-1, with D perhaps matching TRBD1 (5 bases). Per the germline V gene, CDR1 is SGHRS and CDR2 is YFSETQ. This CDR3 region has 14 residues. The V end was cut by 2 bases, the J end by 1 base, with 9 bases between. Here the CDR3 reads CASSFDGGNTEAFF. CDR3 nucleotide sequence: TGCGCCAGCAGCTTTGATGGGGGGAACACTGAAGCTTTCTTT. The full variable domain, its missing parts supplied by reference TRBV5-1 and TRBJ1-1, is KAGVTQTPRYLIKTRGQQVTLSCSPISGHRSVSWYQQTPGQGLQFLFEYFSETQRNKGNFPGRFSGRQFSNSRSEMNVSTLELGDSALYLCASSFDGGNTEAFFGQGTRLTVV.

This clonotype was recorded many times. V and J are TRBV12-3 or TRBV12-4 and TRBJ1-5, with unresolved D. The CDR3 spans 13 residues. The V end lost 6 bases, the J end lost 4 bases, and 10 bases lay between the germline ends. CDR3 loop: CASSPEWNQPQHF. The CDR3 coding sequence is TGTGCCAGCAGCCCTGAATGGAATCAGCCCCAGCATTTT.

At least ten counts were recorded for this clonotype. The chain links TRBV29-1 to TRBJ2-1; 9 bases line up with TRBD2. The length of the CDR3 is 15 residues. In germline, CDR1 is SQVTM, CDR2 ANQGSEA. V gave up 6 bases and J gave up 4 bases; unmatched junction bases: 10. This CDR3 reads CSVQGSGSNYNEQFF. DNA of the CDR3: TGCAGCGTCCAGGGTAGCGGGAGCAATTACAATGAGCAGTTCTTC.

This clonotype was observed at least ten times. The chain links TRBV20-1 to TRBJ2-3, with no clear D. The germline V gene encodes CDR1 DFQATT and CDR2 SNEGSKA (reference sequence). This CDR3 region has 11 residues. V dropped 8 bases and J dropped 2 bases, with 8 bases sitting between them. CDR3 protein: CSSAPTDTQYF. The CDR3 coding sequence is TGCAGTTCTGCACCCACAGATACGCAGTATTTT.

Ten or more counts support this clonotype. The CDR3: CASSPTSGIYYTQYF. The CDR3 DNA is TGTGCCAGCAGCCCCACTAGCGGGATCTACTATACGCAGTATTTT. The chain employs TRBV7-9 and TRBJ2-3; TRBD2 aligns across 10 bases. The J segment lost 7 bases and the V segment lost 5 bases, leaving 9 bases of the junction unmatched. Germline V gene lookup returns CDR1 SEHNR and CDR2 FQNEAQ (reference sequence). The CDR3 contains 15 residues.

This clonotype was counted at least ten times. The CDR3 region is CASSLPLRAGPSGYNEQFF. CDR3 DNA: TGCGCCAGCAGCTTGCCACTAAGGGCAGGCCCCTCAGGTTACAATGAGCAGTTCTTC. The V call is TRBV5-1, the J call TRBJ2-1; D is ambiguous. Germline CDR1 and CDR2: SGHRS and YFSETQ. This CDR3 spans 19 amino acids. The V end was cut by 1 base, the J end by 4 bases, with 24 bases between. Supplemented by reference TRBV5-1 and TRBJ2-1, the full variable domain reads KAGVTQTPRYLIKTRGQQVTLSCSPISGHRSVSWYQQTPGQGLQFLFEYFSETQRNKGNFPGRFSGRQFSNSRSEMNVSTLELGDSALYLCASSLPLRAGPSGYNEQFFGPGTRLTVL.

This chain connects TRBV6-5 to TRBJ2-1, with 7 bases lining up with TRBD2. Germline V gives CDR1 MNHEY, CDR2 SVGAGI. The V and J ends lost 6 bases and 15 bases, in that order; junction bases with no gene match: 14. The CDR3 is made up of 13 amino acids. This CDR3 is CASSPQDWGGRFF. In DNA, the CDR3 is TGTGCCAGCAGCCCCCAGGACTGGGGGGGACGGTTCTTC.

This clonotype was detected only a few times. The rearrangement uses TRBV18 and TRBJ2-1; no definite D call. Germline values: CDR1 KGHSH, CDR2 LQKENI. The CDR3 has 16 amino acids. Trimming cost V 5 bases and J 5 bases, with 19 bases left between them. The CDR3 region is CASSSYPRLGDNEQFF. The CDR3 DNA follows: TGTGCCAGCTCATCATACCCCAGACTTGGCGACAATGAGCAGTTCTTC.

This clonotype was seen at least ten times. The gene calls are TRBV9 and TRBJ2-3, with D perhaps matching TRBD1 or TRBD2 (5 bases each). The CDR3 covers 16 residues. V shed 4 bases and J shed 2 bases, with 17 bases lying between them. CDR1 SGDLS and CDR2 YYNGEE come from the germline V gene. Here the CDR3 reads CASSPSGRGHTDTQYF. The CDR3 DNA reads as TGTGCCAGCAGCCCCAGTGGACGGGGCCACACAGATACGCAGTATTTT. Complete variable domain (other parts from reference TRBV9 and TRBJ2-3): DSGVTQTPKHLITATGQRVTLRCSPRSGDLSVYWYQQSLDQGLQFLIQYYNGEERAKGNILERFSAQQFPDLHSELNLSSLELGDSALYFCASSPSGRGHTDTQYFGPGTRLTVL.

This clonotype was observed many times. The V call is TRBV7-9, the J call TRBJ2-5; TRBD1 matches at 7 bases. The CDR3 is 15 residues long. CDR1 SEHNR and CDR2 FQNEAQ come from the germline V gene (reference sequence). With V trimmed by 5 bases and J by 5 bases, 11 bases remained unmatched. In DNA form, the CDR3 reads TGTGCCAGCAGCGAGCGGATCGACAGGGTGGAGACCCAGTACTTC. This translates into CASSERIDRVETQYF.

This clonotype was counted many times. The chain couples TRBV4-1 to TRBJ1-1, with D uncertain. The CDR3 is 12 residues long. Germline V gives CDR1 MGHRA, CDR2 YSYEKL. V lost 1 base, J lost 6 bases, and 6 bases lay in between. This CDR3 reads CASSQGNAEAFF. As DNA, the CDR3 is TGCGCCAGCAGCCAAGGTAATGCTGAAGCTTTCTTT.

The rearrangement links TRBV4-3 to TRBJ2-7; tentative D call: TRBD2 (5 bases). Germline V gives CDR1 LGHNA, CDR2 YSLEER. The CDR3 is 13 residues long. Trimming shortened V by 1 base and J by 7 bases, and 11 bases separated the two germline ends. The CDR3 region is CASSQASGLEQYF. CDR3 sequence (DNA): TGCGCCAGCAGCCAAGCCTCCGGACTTGAGCAGTACTTC.

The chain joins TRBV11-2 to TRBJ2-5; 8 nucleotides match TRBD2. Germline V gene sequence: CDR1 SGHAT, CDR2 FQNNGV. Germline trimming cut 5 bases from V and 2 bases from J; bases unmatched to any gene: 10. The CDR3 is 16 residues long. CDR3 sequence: CASSHRLGGGQETQYF. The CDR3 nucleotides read TGTGCCAGCAGCCACCGACTAGGCGGGGGGCAAGAGACCCAGTACTTC.

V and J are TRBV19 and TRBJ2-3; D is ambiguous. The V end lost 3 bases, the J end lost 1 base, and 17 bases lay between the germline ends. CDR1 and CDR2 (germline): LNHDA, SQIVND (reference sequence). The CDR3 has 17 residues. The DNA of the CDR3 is TGTGCCAGTAGTATTCTTCCATATCCGCTGGGCACAGATACGCAGTATTTT. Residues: CASSILPYPLGTDTQYF.

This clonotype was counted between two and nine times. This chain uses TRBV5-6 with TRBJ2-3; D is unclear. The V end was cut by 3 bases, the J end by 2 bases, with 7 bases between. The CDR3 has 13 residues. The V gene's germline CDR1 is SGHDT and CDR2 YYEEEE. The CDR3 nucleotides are TGTGCCAGCAGCTCCTCCCACACAGATACGCAGTATTTT. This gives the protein CASSSSHTDTQYF.

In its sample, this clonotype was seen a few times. CDR3 sequence (DNA): TGTGCCAGCAGCTTGGGACTAGCGAGATACGAGCAGTACTTC. It codes for CASSLGLARYEQYF. The chain uses TRBV5-6 and TRBJ2-7; 8 bases agree with TRBD2. The CDR3 totals 14 residues. Germline V gives CDR1 SGHDT, CDR2 YYEEEE. The V segment lost 0 bases and the J segment 4 bases; nucleotides outside the gene matches: 3.

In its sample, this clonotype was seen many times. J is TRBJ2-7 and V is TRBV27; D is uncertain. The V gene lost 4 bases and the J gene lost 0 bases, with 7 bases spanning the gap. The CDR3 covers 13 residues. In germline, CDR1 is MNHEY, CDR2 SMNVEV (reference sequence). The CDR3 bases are TGTGCCAGCAGTTACCAGGCCTCCTACGAGCAGTACTTC. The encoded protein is CASSYQASYEQYF.

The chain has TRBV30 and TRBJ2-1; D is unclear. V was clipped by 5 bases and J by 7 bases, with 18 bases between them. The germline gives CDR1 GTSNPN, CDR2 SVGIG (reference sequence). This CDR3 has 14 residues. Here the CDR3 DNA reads TGTGCCTGGGCCCTACCGCGTAGAATGAATGAGCAGTTCTTC. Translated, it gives CAWALPRRMNEQFF.

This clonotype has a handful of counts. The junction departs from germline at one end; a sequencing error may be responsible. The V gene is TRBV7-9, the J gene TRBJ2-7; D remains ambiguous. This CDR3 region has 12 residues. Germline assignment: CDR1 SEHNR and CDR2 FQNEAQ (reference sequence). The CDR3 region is CASSLAGRVINF. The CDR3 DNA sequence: TGTGCCAGCAGCTTAGCAGGACGGGTTATCAATTTC.

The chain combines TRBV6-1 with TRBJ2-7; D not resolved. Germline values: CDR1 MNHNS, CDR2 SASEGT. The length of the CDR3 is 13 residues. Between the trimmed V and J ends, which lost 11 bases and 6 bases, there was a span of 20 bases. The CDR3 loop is CAGNDMESGEQYF. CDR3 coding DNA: TGTGCCGGGAACGATATGGAGTCCGGCGAGCAGTACTTC.

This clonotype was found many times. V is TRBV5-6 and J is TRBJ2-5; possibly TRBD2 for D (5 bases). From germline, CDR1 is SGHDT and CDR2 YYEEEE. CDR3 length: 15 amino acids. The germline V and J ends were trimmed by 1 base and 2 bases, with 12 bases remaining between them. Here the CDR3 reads CASSLRNGVQETQYF. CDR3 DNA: TGTGCCAGCAGCTTGAGGAACGGGGTGCAAGAGACCCAGTACTTC.

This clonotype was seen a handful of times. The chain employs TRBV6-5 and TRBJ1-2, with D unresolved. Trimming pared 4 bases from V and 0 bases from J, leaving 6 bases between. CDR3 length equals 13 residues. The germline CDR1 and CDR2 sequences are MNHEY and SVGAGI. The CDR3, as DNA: TGTGCCAGCAGTTGGGTGGCTAACTATGGCTACACCTTC. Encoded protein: CASSWVANYGYTF.

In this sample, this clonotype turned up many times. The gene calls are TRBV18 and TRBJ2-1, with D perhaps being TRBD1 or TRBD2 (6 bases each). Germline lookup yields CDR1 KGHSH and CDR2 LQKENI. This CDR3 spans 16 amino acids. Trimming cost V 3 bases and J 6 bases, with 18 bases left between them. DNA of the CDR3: TGTGCCAGCTCACCCCCGGGGTGGTCGGGGGCCAATGAGCAGTTCTTC. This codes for CASSPPGWSGANEQFF.

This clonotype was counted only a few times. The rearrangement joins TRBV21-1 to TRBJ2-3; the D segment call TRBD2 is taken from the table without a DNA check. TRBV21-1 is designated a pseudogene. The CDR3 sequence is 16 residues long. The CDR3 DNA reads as TGTGCCAGCAGCAACCCCGGGACTAGCGGGAGTATAAAGCAGTATTTT. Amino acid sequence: CASSNPGTSGSIKQYF.

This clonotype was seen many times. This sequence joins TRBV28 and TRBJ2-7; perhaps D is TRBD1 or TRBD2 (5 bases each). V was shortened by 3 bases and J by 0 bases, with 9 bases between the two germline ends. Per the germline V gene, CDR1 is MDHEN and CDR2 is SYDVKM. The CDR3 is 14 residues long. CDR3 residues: CASSFEGSSYEQYF. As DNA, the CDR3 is TGTGCCAGCAGTTTTGAGGGGAGCTCCTACGAGCAGTACTTC.